This TCR beta chain emerged from a study of T cell repertoires in cytomegalovirus infection (dated by TCRdb to about 2019). Regarding the study in general: The peptide stimulations were aimed at well-studied HLA-B-restricted epitopes as well as recently identified HLA-C-restricted CMV epitopes, whose presentation resists viral immunomodulation. Donor HLA type was relevant to the analysis, as public TCR beta signatures indicated carriage of CMV infection together with the matching HLA type. Here is what the overall study found, with its caveats: Cumulative frequency of public TCR beta family members discriminated carriers of CMV infection plus the relevant HLA type in this cohort and an independent approximately 370-donor cohort. The ex vivo response was dominated by HLA-C-restricted CMV-specific TCR beta clonotypes, and the single most frequent clonotype in two of eight donors was supplied by these HLA-C-restricted clonotypes.

The sequencer listed for this sample is Illumina HiSeq 1500. TCRdb reprocessed the public reads (quality trimming at Q25 with fastp, clone calling with MiXCR) and kept in-frame beta chains. Rows are unified per CDR3 protein, each entry keeping the most common DNA and genes. For this sample there are about 830,000 distinct CDR3 sequences; 32% appear just once. The ten largest clones take up under 15% of the sample. The treatment or condition label, read with the paper, signifies: in vitro stimulation with specific CMV peptide epitopes to enrich CMV-specific T cells. Note on this clonotype: The specificity of this receptor is unknown. Base qualities are not recorded, but no much larger clone differs from it by a single base.

The V and J ends are trimmed by 5 bases and 0 bases, leaving 11 bases between them. The CDR3 goes from the cysteine to the phenylalanine over 15 residues. Only the CDR3 DNA stays, 45 bases, in frame from base 1. The receptor was isolated from a human donor in good health (CMV status not recorded). Some clones in this sample may be carry-over from other donors' samples. This material consisted of cultured CD8+ T cells from PBMCs, taken from culture after CMV antigen stimulation. Here the chain combines TRBV12-3 or TRBV12-4 and TRBJ1-5; there is no confident call for the D gene. The CDR3: CASSTPLDSNQPQHF. At the DNA level, the sequence is TGTGCCAGCAGTACCCCCTTAGATAGCAATCAGCCCCAGCATTTT.